These 26 T cell receptor beta chains were all obtained from the same sample, sequenced in a study of identifying expanded T cells in peripheral blood. Using immunoSEQ multiplex PCR, the repertoire was profiled, and TCRdb retains in-frame clones only, with some absent. The table includes 65,000 to 95,000 clones, over 80% detected once. The specimen was blood. All receptors derive from a person aged 18 to 69 in good health.

The chain employs TRBV7-8 and TRBJ2-7, with TRBD2 matching over 14 bases. J was trimmed by 2 bases and V by 9 bases; bases with no gene match: 12. This CDR3 has 17 amino acids. The V gene's germline CDR1 is SGHVS and CDR2 FQNEAQ. CDR3: CASAAQGLAGAAYEQYF. CDR3 bases: TGTGCCAGTGCCGCCCAGGGACTAGCGGGAGCGGCCTACGAGCAGTACTTC.

This chain connects TRBV9 to TRBJ1-3; D is possibly TRBD1 (6 bases). Per germline, CDR1 SGDLS and CDR2 YYNGEE. The germline V and J ends were trimmed by 1 base and 0 bases, with 14 bases remaining between them. The CDR3 is made up of 17 amino acids. The CDR3: CASSVLTGPSSGNTIYF. The CDR3 nucleotides are TGTGCCAGCAGCGTATTGACAGGTCCCAGCTCTGGAAACACCATATATTTT.

The V gene is TRBV7-9, the J gene TRBJ1-5; the match to TRBD1 covers 7 bases. In germline, CDR1 is SEHNR, CDR2 FQNEAQ (reference sequence). J lost 9 bases, V lost 5 bases, and 16 bases had no gene match. The length of the CDR3 is 16 residues. CDR3 residues: CASSDLTGSGIGPQHF. The CDR3 nucleotides read TGTGCCAGCAGCGACCTGACAGGGAGCGGGATAGGGCCCCAGCATTTT. Looking up the rest from reference TRBV7-9 and TRBJ1-5 gives the full variable domain: DTGVSQNPRHKITKRGQNVTFRCDPISEHNRLYWYRQTLGQGPEFLTYFQNEAQLEKSRLLSDRFSAERPKGSFSTLEIQRTEQGDSAMYLCASSDLTGSGIGPQHFGDGTRLSIL.

This rearrangement joins TRBV9 to TRBJ1-1, with a tentative D call TRBD1 (5 bases). The V end was cut by 5 bases, the J end by 0 bases, with 26 bases between. The length of the CDR3 is 19 residues. Germline V gives CDR1 SGDLS, CDR2 YYNGEE. The CDR3 reads CASSDLAGHEGAMNTEAFF. The CDR3 coding sequence is TGTGCCAGCAGTGACTTAGCTGGACACGAAGGCGCTATGAACACTGAAGCTTTCTTT.

This clone showed up just a few times. The chain carries TRBV7-8 and TRBJ1-2, with 10 positions matching TRBD1. Per the germline V gene, CDR1 is SGHVS and CDR2 is FQNEAQ. The CDR3 is 14 amino acids. Trimming took 5 bases from V and 2 from J; bases not matched to a gene: 2. The chain's CDR3 is CASSTGQGNYGYTF. CDR3 in DNA: TGTGCCAGCAGCACGGGACAGGGGAACTATGGCTACACCTTC.

V is TRBV29-1 and J is TRBJ2-3, with a weak D call TRBD2 (5 bases). Trimming stripped 1 base from V and 0 bases from J, with 11 bases between. Germline CDR1 and CDR2: SQVTM and ANQGSEA. The CDR3 totals 15 residues. The CDR3 reads CSVEGGETSTDTQYF. In DNA form, the CDR3 reads TGCAGCGTTGAAGGTGGGGAGACAAGCACAGATACGCAGTATTTT.

V gene TRBV2 combines with J gene TRBJ2-1, with D maybe TRBD1 (6 bases). From germline, CDR1 is SNHLY and CDR2 FYNNEI. The CDR3 sequence is 12 residues long. V was trimmed by 6 bases and J by 6 bases, leaving 9 bases between them. CDR3 nucleotides: TGTGCCAGCAGCGTGGACAGCAATGAGCAGTTCTTC. It yields the protein CASSVDSNEQFF.

The chain links TRBV30 to TRBJ1-3; D call uncertain. V was clipped by 3 bases and J by 0 bases, with 9 bases between them. This CDR3 has 14 amino acids. CDR1 and CDR2 (germline): GTSNPN, SVGIG (reference sequence). The CDR3 sequence: CAWRNVGSGNTIYF. Here the CDR3 DNA reads TGTGCCTGGAGAAACGTGGGCTCTGGAAACACCATATATTTT.

V gene TRBV6-6 combines with J gene TRBJ2-7, with a tentative D call TRBD2 (5 bases). The CDR3 is 15 amino acids. Germline V lookup: CDR1 MNHNY, CDR2 SVGAGI (reference sequence). V lost 4 bases to trimming and J lost 0 bases, with 13 bases between them. The CDR3 spells CASSSSPGSSYEQYF. The CDR3 bases are TGTGCCAGCAGTTCAAGTCCGGGATCCTCCTACGAGCAGTACTTC.

This clone was detected only once. The chain employs TRBV7-6 and TRBJ2-7; D remains unclear. CDR1 is SGHVS and CDR2 is FNYEAQ in the germline V gene. The CDR3 sequence is 11 residues long. V was shortened by 2 bases and J by 4 bases, with 3 bases between the two germline ends. For the CDR3, the DNA is TGTGCCAGCAGCTTAAAGTACGAGCAGTACTTC. It codes for CASSLKYEQYF.

The chain links TRBV29-1 to TRBJ2-7, with no clear D. The germline V gene has CDR1 SQVTM and CDR2 ANQGSEA. Trimming left V 4 bases short and J 2 bases short, with 12 bases between. There are 13 residues in the CDR3. CDR3 in DNA: TGCAGCGTTGCTCTGGGAATAACCTACGAGCAGTACTTC. Encoded protein: CSVALGITYEQYF.

The chain employs TRBV28 and TRBJ2-2; 9 positions agree with TRBD2. CDR1 is MDHEN, CDR2 SYDVKM, per germline. The CDR3 sequence is 14 residues long. V shed 8 bases, J shed 2 bases, and the junction held 3 bases outside the gene matches. The CDR3 nucleotides read TGTGCCAGCGGGGGACTAGCAAACACCGGGGAGCTGTTTTTT. Residues: CASGGLANTGELFF.

The chain couples TRBV5-1 to TRBJ1-2; D gene ambiguous. Germline values: CDR1 SGHRS, CDR2 YFSETQ. Trimming left V 4 bases short and J 1 base short, with 14 bases between. The CDR3 runs to 15 residues. The CDR3 DNA reads TGCGCCAGCAGCCCCGAGGGAAACAATAACTATGGCTACACCTTC. Its translation is CASSPEGNNNYGYTF.

J is TRBJ2-5 and V is TRBV4-3; 8 bases align to TRBD1. This CDR3 is 14 amino acids long. The junction had 4 bases not matched to a gene; V was cut back by 2 bases and J by 5 bases. The germline gives CDR1 LGHNA, CDR2 YSLEER. The CDR3 sequence is CASSQQGAGETQYF. CDR3 nucleotides: TGCGCCAGCAGCCAACAGGGGGCGGGGGAGACCCAGTACTTC.

The chain links TRBV19 to TRBJ2-7; 11 nucleotides match TRBD1. J was trimmed by 5 bases and V by 8 bases; bases with no gene match: 8. From germline, CDR1 is LNHDA and CDR2 SQIVND (reference sequence). The CDR3 has 14 amino acids. This chain's CDR3 is CASRTGGERNEQYF. CDR3 in DNA: TGTGCCAGTCGGACAGGGGGCGAAAGGAACGAGCAGTACTTC. Filled out from reference TRBV19 and TRBJ2-7, the complete variable domain reads DGGITQSPKYLFRKEGQNVTLSCEQNLNHDAMYWYRQDPGQGLRLIYYSQIVNDFQKGDIAEGYSVSREKKESFPLTVTSAQKNPTAFYLCASRTGGERNEQYFGPGTRLTVT.

This clone came up a few times. The J gene is TRBJ2-3, the V gene TRBV18; TRBD2 is a possible D gene (6 bases). CDR1 is KGHSH and CDR2 is LQKENI in the germline V gene. The CDR3 length is 12 residues. Between the trimmed V and J ends, which lost 0 bases and 11 bases, there was a span of 9 bases. Here the CDR3 DNA reads TGTGCCAGCTCACCACCCTCGCGGGAGCAGTATTTT. Its protein is CASSPPSREQYF.

Notes on this clone: Other DNA variants within this sample encode the same CDR3. V is TRBV12-5 and J is TRBJ1-1; D is ambiguous. The CDR3 runs 11 residues. The germline V gene encodes CDR1 LGHNT and CDR2 FRNRAP. Deletions cut 1 base from V and 8 bases from J, with 5 bases between. DNA for the CDR3: TGTGCTAGTGGTTTGGGGCCAGAAGCTTTCTTT. Translating it yields CASGLGPEAFF. Based on the CDR3 plus reference TRBV12-5 and TRBJ1-1, the full variable domain is DARVTQTPRHKVTEMGQEVTMRCQPILGHNTVFWYRQTMMQGLELLAYFRNRAPLDDSGMPKDRFSAEMPDATLATLKIQPSEPRDSAVYFCASGLGPEAFFGQGTRLTVV.

This chain uses TRBV7-9 with TRBJ2-1, with 7 nucleotides matching TRBD2. This CDR3 has 15 residues. The V segment lost 7 bases and the J segment 4 bases; nucleotides outside the gene matches: 10. Germline CDR1 and CDR2: SEHNR and FQNEAQ (reference sequence). The CDR3 DNA follows: TGTGCCAGCATCCTGAGCGGAGCGGGGTACAATGAGCAGTTCTTC. Its protein is CASILSGAGYNEQFF.

The DNA for the CDR3 is TGTGCCAGCAGTTACGGGACAGGGGTGTTGAACGAGCAGTACTTC. Residues: CASSYGTGVLNEQYF. V and J are TRBV6-5 and TRBJ2-7, with 10 positions matching TRBD1. Germline CDR1 is MNHEY and CDR2 is SVGAGI. This CDR3 region has 15 residues. J lost 5 bases, V lost 2 bases, and 6 bases had no gene match.

The chain uses TRBV19 and TRBJ2-5, with a tentative D call TRBD1 (5 bases). Trimming left V 7 bases short and J 2 bases short, with 14 bases between. CDR3 size: 14 residues. Per germline, CDR1 LNHDA and CDR2 SQIVND (reference sequence). The CDR3: CASKREAGQETQYF. The CDR3, as DNA: TGTGCCAGTAAAAGAGAGGCAGGGCAAGAGACCCAGTACTTC.

The CDR3 reads CASSYRQGAYEQYF. The CDR3 region has the DNA TGTGCCAGCAGTTATAGACAGGGGGCTTACGAGCAGTACTTC. V and J are TRBV6-5 and TRBJ2-7; 10 bases agree with TRBD1. Germline assignment: CDR1 MNHEY and CDR2 SVGAGI. This CDR3 is built from 14 residues. Trimming cost V 3 bases and J 4 bases; bases outside gene matches: 3.

This chain connects TRBV27 to TRBJ2-5; 9 positions agree with TRBD2. The germline gives CDR1 MNHEY, CDR2 SMNVEV (reference sequence). The trim removed 6 bases at V and 3 bases at J, leaving 11 bases unmatched. This CDR3 has 16 residues. The CDR3 DNA reads TGTGCCAGCAGCCTATTGGGACTAGCAGTTAAAGAGACCCAGTACTTC. This codes for CASSLLGLAVKETQYF.

V and J are TRBV11-3 and TRBJ2-1; D may correspond to TRBD1 or TRBD2 (5 bases each). In germline, CDR1 is SGHNT, CDR2 YENEEA. V shed 5 bases and J shed 6 bases, with 14 bases lying between them. The CDR3 length is 14 residues. The CDR3 nucleotides are TGTGCCAGCAGCGGGGACCCTCTTGGCAATGAGCAGTTCTTC. It encodes CASSGDPLGNEQFF.

The gene calls are TRBV5-5 and TRBJ1-2, with a possible D match to TRBD1 (5 bases). Germline lookup yields CDR1 SGHKS and CDR2 YYEKEE (reference sequence). The CDR3 consists of 15 residues. V was pared by 0 bases and J by 2 bases, with 11 bases between. As DNA, the CDR3 is TGTGCCAGCAGCTTGGGGGACGGTGCGAACTATGGCTACACCTTC. Translation gives CASSLGDGANYGYTF.

This clone has only one observation. This chain links TRBV11-1 with TRBJ2-7; no reliable D call. Germline V gives CDR1 SGHAT, CDR2 FQDESV (reference sequence). V gave up 5 bases and J gave up 0 bases, with 14 bases separating them. The CDR3 totals 15 residues. The CDR3 nucleotides read TGTGCCAGCAGCCTGCAGGCAGGTGCCTCCTACGAGCAGTACTTC. Protein sequence: CASSLQAGASYEQYF.

This clone has a single count. This chain joins TRBV5-1 and TRBJ1-2, with D unclear. Trimming removed 2 bases at V and 1 base at J, with 12 bases between. The length of the CDR3 is 15 residues. Germline CDR1 SGHRS, CDR2 YFSETQ. The CDR3 is CASSLISERNYGYTF. The CDR3, as DNA: TGCGCCAGCAGCTTAATTTCTGAGCGTAACTATGGCTACACCTTC. Using reference TRBV5-1 and TRBJ1-2 for the parts outside the CDR3, the full variable domain is KAGVTQTPRYLIKTRGQQVTLSCSPISGHRSVSWYQQTPGQGLQFLFEYFSETQRNKGNFPGRFSGRQFSNSRSEMNVSTLELGDSALYLCASSLISERNYGYTFGSGTRLTVV.